A selection of T cell receptor beta chains follows, all from one sample in a study of sequential checkpoint blockade in melanoma. Using immunoSEQ multiplex PCR, the repertoire was profiled, and TCRdb retains in-frame clones only, with some absent. Among fewer than 40,000 clones listed, 70% to 90% were seen once. The starting material was CD8+ T cells sorted from blood (inferred from file names), obtained from a patient given nivolumab and ipilimumab in sequence. All receptors derive from a human donor with melanoma. Both conserved end residues are part of each CDR3. The D gene is left open where the match is weak. Expanded clones get a size class; other rows say once, few or many, or leave the size out.

J gene: TRBJ2-5; V gene: TRBV7-9; D gene: TRBD2; clone size: few; CDR3 DNA: TGTGCCAGCGCCGGGACTAGCATTGGGCGCCAAGAGACCCAGTACTTC; CDR3 protein: CASAGTSIGRQETQYF
J gene: TRBJ2-1; V gene: TRBV4-3; D gene: TRBD2; clone size: NA; CDR3 DNA: TGCGCCAGCAGCCAGCGGACTAGCTCCTACAATGAGCAGTTCTTC; CDR3 protein: CASSQRTSSYNEQFF
J gene: TRBJ2-1; V gene: TRBV4-1; D gene: NA; clone size: NA; CDR3 DNA: TGCGCCAGCAGCCAAGAACCGGGGAGCTCCTACAATGAGCAGTTCTTC; CDR3 protein: CASSQEPGSSYNEQFF
J gene: TRBJ2-3; V gene: TRBV5-5; D gene: TRBD1; clone size: NA; CDR3 DNA: TGTGCCAGCACTCAGGGGGTCGCAAGGTCTGATACGCAGTATTTT; CDR3 protein: CASTQGVARSDTQYF
J gene: TRBJ1-4; V gene: TRBV28; D gene: TRBD1; clone size: NA; CDR3 DNA: TGTGCCAGCAGTTTATGGGACAGGAATGAAAAACTGTTTTTT; CDR3 protein: CASSLWDRNEKLFF
J gene: TRBJ2-3; V gene: TRBV5-1; D gene: TRBD2; clone size: NA; CDR3 DNA: TGCGCCAGCAGCTACTCGACTAGCGGATATGGGGATACGCAGTATTTT; CDR3 protein: CASSYSTSGYGDTQYF
J gene: TRBJ2-3; V gene: TRBV7-6; D gene: TRBD1; clone size: NA; CDR3 DNA: TGTGCCAGCAGCCTCCGGGACAGTAGCACAGATACGCAGTATTTT; CDR3 protein: CASSLRDSSTDTQYF
J gene: TRBJ2-7; V gene: TRBV7-2; D gene: TRBD2; clone size: NA; CDR3 DNA: TGTGCCAGCAGCTTCCTAGCGGGAGTGCCCTACGAGCAGTACTTC; CDR3 protein: CASSFLAGVPYEQYF
J gene: TRBJ2-2; V gene: TRBV28; D gene: NA; clone size: NA; CDR3 DNA: TGTGCCAGCAGTGAACGGCACCAGGGCACCGGGGAGCTGTTTTTT; CDR3 protein: CASSERHQGTGELFF
J gene: TRBJ1-2; V gene: TRBV9; D gene: NA; clone size: NA; CDR3 DNA: TGTGCCAGCAGCGTAGTAGGGGCCAACCCTAACTATGGCTACACCTTC; CDR3 protein: CASSVVGANPNYGYTF
J gene: TRBJ2-7; V gene: TRBV27; D gene: NA; clone size: NA; CDR3 DNA: TGTGCCAGCAGTTTGGGGCGGGGGCCATACTACGAGCAGTACTTC; CDR3 protein: CASSLGRGPYYEQYF
J gene: TRBJ2-5; V gene: TRBV11-3; D gene: NA; clone size: NA; CDR3 DNA: TGTGCCAGCCCTCAAACGGGCCGGGGGATGGAGACCCAGTACTTC; CDR3 protein: CASPQTGRGMETQYF
J gene: TRBJ2-7; V gene: TRBV19; D gene: NA; clone size: NA; CDR3 DNA: TGTGCCAGTAGTATAGCTGACAGTTCCTACGAGCAGTACTTC; CDR3 protein: CASSIADSSYEQYF
J gene: TRBJ1-6; V gene: TRBV27; D gene: NA; clone size: once; CDR3 DNA: TGTGCCAGTTGCGAGCTTAATTCACCCCTCCACTTT; CDR3 protein: CASCELNSPLHF
J gene: TRBJ1-5; V gene: TRBV7-2; D gene: TRBD1; clone size: NA; CDR3 DNA: TGTGCCATCAGACAGGGGGAAGGGAATCAGCCCCAGCATTTT; CDR3 protein: CAIRQGEGNQPQHF
J gene: TRBJ2-7; V gene: TRBV29-1; D gene: NA; clone size: NA; CDR3 DNA: TGCAGCGTTGAAGGGACAGATATCAAGCAGTACTTC; CDR3 protein: CSVEGTDIKQYF
J gene: TRBJ2-3; V gene: TRBV13; D gene: TRBD1; clone size: NA; CDR3 DNA: TGTGCCAGCAGCTCGGGGACAGGGGGGTGGGATACGCAGTATTTT; CDR3 protein: CASSSGTGGWDTQYF
J gene: TRBJ2-7; V gene: TRBV21-1; D gene: NA; clone size: NA; CDR3 DNA: TGTGCCAGCAGCAAAGCTGTGGGATATTTGGGACAGGGTCTCTCCGAGCAGTACTTC; CDR3 protein: CASSKAVGYLGQGLSEQYF
J gene: TRBJ2-3; V gene: TRBV6-5; D gene: TRBD2; clone size: few; CDR3 DNA: TGTGCCAGCAGTTACTTGGGACTAGCGACAGATACGCAGTATTTT; CDR3 protein: CASSYLGLATDTQYF
J gene: TRBJ2-2; V gene: TRBV15; D gene: NA; clone size: NA; CDR3 DNA: TGTGCCACCAGCAGAACCGGTTACACCGGGGAGCTGTTTTTT; CDR3 protein: CATSRTGYTGELFF
J gene: TRBJ2-7; V gene: TRBV7-9; D gene: NA; clone size: NA; CDR3 DNA: TGTGCCAGCAGCCTGGCGGGATCATACGAGCAGTACTTC; CDR3 protein: CASSLAGSYEQYF
J gene: TRBJ2-5; V gene: TRBV12-5; D gene: NA; clone size: NA; CDR3 DNA: TGTGCTAGTGGTTTGTCGTCTAGTCTAGAGACCCAGTACTTC; CDR3 protein: CASGLSSSLETQYF
J gene: TRBJ2-5; V gene: TRBV27; D gene: TRBD2; clone size: once; CDR3 DNA: TGTGCCAGCTCCCTAGTACTAGCGGGAGGACCCGTTCGAGAGACCCAGTACTTC; CDR3 protein: CASSLVLAGGPVRETQYF
J gene: TRBJ1-4; V gene: TRBV6-1; D gene: NA; clone size: NA; CDR3 DNA: TGTGCCAGCAGCGCTTCCGGCGGGATTAATGAAAAACTGTTTTTT; CDR3 protein: CASSASGGINEKLFF
J gene: TRBJ1-1; V gene: TRBV10-2; D gene: TRBD1; clone size: once; CDR3 DNA: TGCGCCAGCAGTCGGACAGGCCCTGGTGAAGCTTTCTTT; CDR3 protein: CASSRTGPGEAFF
J gene: TRBJ2-7; V gene: TRBV7-9; D gene: NA; clone size: NA; CDR3 DNA: TGTGCCAGCAGCTTTGACAACTACGAGCAGTACTTC; CDR3 protein: CASSFDNYEQYF
J gene: TRBJ2-7; V gene: TRBV19; D gene: NA; clone size: NA; CDR3 DNA: TGTGCCAGTAGCCTAGATCTAGAGGGATACGAGCAGTACTTC; CDR3 protein: CASSLDLEGYEQYF
J gene: TRBJ1-1; V gene: TRBV30; D gene: NA; clone size: once; CDR3 DNA: TGTGCCTGGAGTAGGCGGGAGACCGTTGAAGCTTTCTTT; CDR3 protein: CAWSRRETVEAFF
J gene: TRBJ2-3; V gene: TRBV10-2; D gene: TRBD2; clone size: NA; CDR3 DNA: TGCGCCAGCAGTGAAGAGCGGGAGCTCCCAGATACGCAGTATTTT; CDR3 protein: CASSEERELPDTQYF
J gene: TRBJ2-3; V gene: TRBV7-9; D gene: TRBD1; clone size: NA; CDR3 DNA: TGTGCCAGCAGCTTAGTGGACAGGGGTCGAGATACGCAGTATTTT; CDR3 protein: CASSLVDRGRDTQYF
J gene: TRBJ2-1; V gene: TRBV5-1; D gene: NA; clone size: NA; CDR3 DNA: TGCGCCAGCAGCTTGGGGGCTAGCATCTATGAGCAGTTCTTC; CDR3 protein: CASSLGASIYEQFF
J gene: TRBJ2-2; V gene: TRBV5-3; D gene: TRBD2; clone size: few; CDR3 DNA: TGTGCCAGCAGCTCTAGCGGGGGGGTTGCCGGGGAGCTGTTTTTT; CDR3 protein: CASSSSGGVAGELFF
J gene: TRBJ1-5; V gene: TRBV28; D gene: TRBD1; clone size: NA; CDR3 DNA: TGTGCCAGCAGTTTGGGGACAGGGGATCAGCCCCAGCATTTT; CDR3 protein: CASSLGTGDQPQHF
J gene: TRBJ2-1; V gene: TRBV5-6; D gene: NA; clone size: NA; CDR3 DNA: TGTGCCAGCAGCTTTGACATCTCCTACAATGAGCAGTTCTTC; CDR3 protein: CASSFDISYNEQFF
J gene: TRBJ1-1; V gene: TRBV27; D gene: NA; clone size: NA; CDR3 DNA: TGTGCCAGCAGTTCGGACCCGGGGAGCACTGAAGCTTTCTTT; CDR3 protein: CASSSDPGSTEAFF
J gene: TRBJ2-3; V gene: TRBV9; D gene: TRBD2; clone size: NA; CDR3 DNA: TGTGCCAGCAGCGAACTAGCGGGGGGCGCGGGAGATACGCAGTATTTT; CDR3 protein: CASSELAGGAGDTQYF
J gene: TRBJ2-3; V gene: TRBV2; D gene: TRBD2; clone size: NA; CDR3 DNA: TGTGCCATCTCTAGCGGTAGTAGCACAGATACGCAGTATTTT; CDR3 protein: CAISSGSSTDTQYF
J gene: TRBJ2-7; V gene: TRBV5-4; D gene: TRBD1; clone size: NA; CDR3 DNA: TGTGCCAGCAGCTCTTTAGACAGGGGGCTCTACGAGCAGTACTTC; CDR3 protein: CASSSLDRGLYEQYF